This is a list of T cell receptor beta chains from one sample in a study of T cell responses to AZD1222 COVID-19 vaccine. Profiled with immunoSEQ multiplex PCR; TCRdb holds only in-frame clones, not every one. The sample yields approximately 68,000 clones, approximately 90% seen once. The sequenced sample was peripheral blood, obtained on day 0 of AZD1222 vaccination. Source of these receptors: an adult in good health. Both conserved end residues are part of each CDR3. D genes are given only for firm matches. Only some rows state a clone size, as once, few, many or a class for expanded clones.

DNA: TGCAGCGTCGGGGACAGGGGCCTCTACAATGAGCAGTTCTTC; CDR3: CSVGDRGLYNEQFF; J: TRBJ2-1; V: TRBV29-1; size: NA; D: TRBD1
DNA: TGTGCCACCAGCCAGGACAGGGGGGGAAAATACAATCAGCCCCAGCATTTT; CDR3: CATSQDRGGKYNQPQHF; J: TRBJ1-5; V: TRBV15; size: once; D: TRBD1
DNA: TGTGCCAGCAGCCGCGTTGGCGGGAGAAGCCCAGATACGCAGTATTTT; CDR3: CASSRVGGRSPDTQYF; J: TRBJ2-3; V: TRBV5-4; size: NA; D: TRBD2
DNA: TGTGCCAGCAGCCCGGGACAGGGGACGGACAATCAGCCCCAGCATTTT; CDR3: CASSPGQGTDNQPQHF; J: TRBJ1-5; V: TRBV5-5; size: NA; D: TRBD1
DNA: TGTGCCAGCAGCAAAGACAGAAACTATGGCTACACCTTC; CDR3: CASSKDRNYGYTF; J: TRBJ1-2; V: TRBV21-1; size: NA; D: NA
DNA: TGTGCCAGCAGTTTCGGAGCGTCTGAAGCTTTCTTT; CDR3: CASSFGASEAFF; J: TRBJ1-1; V: TRBV28; size: NA; D: NA
DNA: TGTGCCAGCAGCTTAGCCTCGGGGACAGCCTACGAGCAGTACTTC; CDR3: CASSLASGTAYEQYF; J: TRBJ2-7; V: TRBV7-6; size: NA; D: TRBD1
DNA: TGTGCCAGCAGTTTCTCCGGGACGGGGGAGCTGTTTTTT; CDR3: CASSFSGTGELFF; J: TRBJ2-2; V: TRBV27; size: NA; D: NA
DNA: TGTGCCAGCAAATCGGGACCACCAAGCGAAGAGCAGTACTTC; CDR3: CASKSGPPSEEQYF; J: TRBJ2-7; V: TRBV11-2; size: NA; D: NA
DNA: TGTGCCAGCTCACGGACCGGGACAGGGGGCGGCAATCAGCCCCAGCATTTT; CDR3: CASSRTGTGGGNQPQHF; J: TRBJ1-5; V: TRBV18; size: NA; D: TRBD1
DNA: TGCAGTGCTTACTACAATGAGCAGTTCTTC; CDR3: CSAYYNEQFF; J: TRBJ2-1; V: TRBV20-1; size: NA; D: NA
DNA: TGTGCCAGCGCACCGGTGGGGTCATCCTACGAGCAGTACTTC; CDR3: CASAPVGSSYEQYF; J: TRBJ2-7; V: TRBV28; size: NA; D: NA
DNA: TGTGCCAGCAGCCCCACCGACAATGAGCAGTTCTTC; CDR3: CASSPTDNEQFF; J: TRBJ2-1; V: TRBV2; size: NA; D: NA
DNA: TGTGCCAGCCAGTCTCCCCTCATCTACGAGCAGTACTTC; CDR3: CASQSPLIYEQYF; J: TRBJ2-7; V: TRBV2; size: NA; D: NA
DNA: TGTGCCATCAGTGATAAGGGGGCAAAGCTGGGCACCGGGGAGCTGTTTTTT; CDR3: CAISDKGAKLGTGELFF; J: TRBJ2-2; V: TRBV10-3; size: NA; D: TRBD1
DNA: TGCGCCAGCAGCTTGGATGGGACTAGCACCTACAATGAGCAGTTCTTC; CDR3: CASSLDGTSTYNEQFF; J: TRBJ2-1; V: TRBV5-1; size: NA; D: TRBD2
DNA: TGTGCCACCAGTGTGAGCACAGGATATTCCTCTGGGGCCAACGTCCTGACTTTC; CDR3: CATSVSTGYSSGANVLTF; J: TRBJ2-6; V: TRBV24-1; size: NA; D: NA
DNA: TGTGCCAGCCAGGCAGGGGTTCGACAAGAGACCCAGTACTTC; CDR3: CASQAGVRQETQYF; J: TRBJ2-5; V: TRBV27; size: NA; D: NA
DNA: TGTGCCAGCAGTACTACTAGGATGGGTGAGCAGTTCTTC; CDR3: CASSTTRMGEQFF; J: TRBJ2-1; V: TRBV2; size: NA; D: NA
DNA: TGTGCCAGCAGCCCGGGACTAGCGGGGGATCGCGGTGAGCAGTTCTTC; CDR3: CASSPGLAGDRGEQFF; J: TRBJ2-1; V: TRBV5-4; size: NA; D: TRBD2
DNA: TGTGCCAGCAGCTTGCCCCCCGGAGGCGTCCCCTACAATGAGCAGTTCTTC; CDR3: CASSLPPGGVPYNEQFF; J: TRBJ2-1; V: TRBV5-4; size: NA; D: NA
DNA: TGTGCCTGGAGGTCGACGGAGAGGGGCTACGAGCAGTACTTC; CDR3: CAWRSTERGYEQYF; J: TRBJ2-7; V: TRBV30; size: large; D: NA
DNA: TGCGCCAGCAGCCAAGATTTTTCACCCTACGAGCAGTACTTC; CDR3: CASSQDFSPYEQYF; J: TRBJ2-7; V: TRBV4-1; size: NA; D: NA
DNA: TGTGCCAGCAGGGGGCAGGGGGTTAGTTACATTCAGTACTTC; CDR3: CASRGQGVSYIQYF; J: TRBJ2-4; V: TRBV6-5; size: NA; D: TRBD1
DNA: TGTGCCAGCAGCGTAGATAGCGGATGGGAGACCCAGTACTTC; CDR3: CASSVDSGWETQYF; J: TRBJ2-5; V: TRBV9; size: NA; D: NA
DNA: TGTGCCAGCAGTGAAGAGACTCGGGACCGAGCTTTCTTT; CDR3: CASSEETRDRAFF; J: TRBJ1-1; V: TRBV6-1; size: NA; D: NA
DNA: TGTGCCAGCAGCTTCTCTCAGGACAGGTCCCGCGGCTACACCTTC; CDR3: CASSFSQDRSRGYTF; J: TRBJ1-2; V: TRBV7-9; size: NA; D: TRBD1
DNA: TGTGCCAGCAGCGTAGGCCGGGGGGGCCGGGCAGATACGCAGTATTTT; CDR3: CASSVGRGGRADTQYF; J: TRBJ2-3; V: TRBV9; size: NA; D: TRBD2
DNA: TGCGCCAGCAGCCTAGGACAGGGCGCAGATACGCAGTATTTT; CDR3: CASSLGQGADTQYF; J: TRBJ2-3; V: TRBV4-3; size: once; D: TRBD1
DNA: TGTGCCAGCAGTAGGGACTCCAATGAGCAGTTCTTC; CDR3: CASSRDSNEQFF; J: TRBJ2-1; V: TRBV2; size: few; D: NA
DNA: TGTGCCAGCAGTCGAGGACAGGGATATTCACCCCTCCACTTT; CDR3: CASSRGQGYSPLHF; J: TRBJ1-6; V: TRBV6-5; size: NA; D: TRBD1
DNA: TGCGCCAGCCGTAATCCTTTCGAGGATACGCAGTATTTT; CDR3: CASRNPFEDTQYF; J: TRBJ2-3; V: TRBV4-1; size: NA; D: NA
DNA: TGTGCCAGCAGCCAGCGGTCGGGGAGGCCGCAGTACTTC; CDR3: CASSQRSGRPQYF; J: TRBJ2-7; V: TRBV27; size: NA; D: NA
DNA: TGTGCCAGCAGCTTAGGGCTACTTGGCGCCGAGCAGTACTTC; CDR3: CASSLGLLGAEQYF; J: TRBJ2-7; V: TRBV5-6; size: NA; D: NA